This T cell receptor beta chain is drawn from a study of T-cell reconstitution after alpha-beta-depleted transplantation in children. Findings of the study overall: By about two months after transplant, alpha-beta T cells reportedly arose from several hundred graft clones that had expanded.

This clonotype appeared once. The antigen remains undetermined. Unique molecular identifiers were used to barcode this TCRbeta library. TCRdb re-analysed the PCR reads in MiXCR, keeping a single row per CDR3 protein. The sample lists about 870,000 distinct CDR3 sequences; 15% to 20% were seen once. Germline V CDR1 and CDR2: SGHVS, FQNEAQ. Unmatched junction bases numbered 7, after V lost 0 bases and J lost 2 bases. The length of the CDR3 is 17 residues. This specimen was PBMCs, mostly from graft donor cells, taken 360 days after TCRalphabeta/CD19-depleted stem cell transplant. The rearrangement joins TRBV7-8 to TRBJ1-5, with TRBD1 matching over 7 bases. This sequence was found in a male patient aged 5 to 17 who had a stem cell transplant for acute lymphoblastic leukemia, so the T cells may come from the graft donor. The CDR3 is CASSLAPSGGGNQPQHF. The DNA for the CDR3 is TGTGCCAGCAGCTTAGCCCCTTCAGGGGGTGGCAATCAGCCCCAGCATTTT.